The source of this T cell receptor (beta chain) is a study of TIL therapy for anti-PD-1-resistant metastatic lung cancer. The libraries were made with immunoSEQ v3. Repertoires were generated with immunoSEQ multiplex PCR, while TCRdb's copy carries only in-frame clones and drops some. The sample lists about 26,000 clones, 60% to 80% seen once, with roughly a sixth in the top ten. Time point in this sample: pre-treatment sample, taken before nivolumab and TIL therapy. Tumor tissue came from excised metastases, mostly pleural nodules or supraclavicular lymph nodes. This clone was picked up a small number of times. This receptor was identified in a woman aged 30 to 85 with non-small cell lung cancer. Here the sequenced sample was tumor tissue, taken at baseline.

CDR3: CASSLSRTHPTGELFF. The CDR3 DNA reads TGTGCCAGCAGCTTATCCCGTACTCACCCAACCGGGGAGCTGTTTTTT. This chain connects TRBV7-8 to TRBJ2-2; D remains ambiguous. Germline CDR1 reads SGHVS; CDR2 reads FQNEAQ. CDR3 length: 16 amino acids. Trimming shortened V by 2 bases and J by 5 bases, and 15 bases separated the two germline ends. Supplemented by reference TRBV7-8 and TRBJ2-2, the full variable domain reads GAGVSQSPRYKVAKRGQDVALRCDPISGHVSLFWYQQALGQGPEFLTYFQNEAQLDKSGLPSDRFFAERPEGSVSTLKIQRTQQEDSAVYLCASSLSRTHPTGELFFGEGSRLTVL.